This is a list of T cell receptor beta chains from one sample in a study of breast tumors, draining lymph nodes, adjacent tissues. One entry per CDR3 protein results from TCRdb running MiXCR on the multiplex PCR reads. The sample holds 15,000 to 20,000 distinct CDR3 sequences, 40% to 55% seen once. The sequencing sample was made of tumor-adjacent breast tissue. These receptors all stem from a female donor with breast cancer. Some clones in this sample may be carry-over from other donors' samples. Each CDR3 is given with its conserved first and last residue. Fields, in order: D gene, J gene, V gene, clone size, CDR3 DNA, CDR3 protein. A D gene is named only where the DNA matches it firmly. Part of the rows lack a size; the others show once, few, many or a class for expanded clones.

D: TRBD1; J: TRBJ1-1; V: TRBV19; size: many; DNA: TGTGCCAGTCTCGACAGGGGGGAAGCTTTCTTT; CDR3: CASLDRGEAFF
D: TRBD2; J: TRBJ2-1; V: TRBV24-1; size: medium-sized; DNA: TGTGCCACCAGTGACCCTAGCGGGGGGTTGTACAATGAGCAGTTCTTC; CDR3: CATSDPSGGLYNEQFF
D: .; J: TRBJ1-5; V: TRBV10-3; size: .; DNA: TGTGCCATCAGTGAGACAGGCAAAAATCAGCCCCAGCATTTT; CDR3: CAISETGKNQPQHF
D: .; J: TRBJ2-3; V: TRBV10-3; size: medium-sized; DNA: TGTGCCATTGCTAGCAACCCAACAGATACGCAGTATTTT; CDR3: CAIASNPTDTQYF
D: .; J: TRBJ2-2; V: TRBV6-4; size: .; DNA: TGTGCCAGCAGTGAAACAGCTAACACCGGGGAGCTGTTTTTT; CDR3: CASSETANTGELFF
D: .; J: TRBJ2-1; V: TRBV11-2; size: few; DNA: TGTGCCAGCAGCTCCCTTCGACCCTACAATGAGCAGTTCTTC; CDR3: CASSSLRPYNEQFF
D: TRBD1; J: TRBJ2-7; V: TRBV6-2/TRBV6-3; size: many; DNA: TGTGCCAGCAGTTACCCGGGACAGCTTATTTCCTACGAGCAGTACTTC; CDR3: CASSYPGQLISYEQYF
D: .; J: TRBJ2-7; V: TRBV7-2; size: once; DNA: TGTGCCAGCAGCCCAGCGCACACGGACGAGCAGTACTTC; CDR3: CASSPAHTDEQYF
D: TRBD1; J: TRBJ2-7; V: TRBV12-3/TRBV12-4; size: .; DNA: TGTGCCAGCAGTCGTACAGGGGCCGAGCAGTACTTC; CDR3: CASSRTGAEQYF
D: TRBD2; J: TRBJ2-5; V: TRBV28; size: .; DNA: TGTGCCAGTGGACTAGCGGGAGGTGGAGAGACCCAGTACTTC; CDR3: CASGLAGGGETQYF
D: .; J: TRBJ1-5; V: TRBV20-1; size: .; DNA: TGCAGTGCTAGAGACTACCACAGAGTTGGGGGGGATCAGCCCCAGCATTTT; CDR3: CSARDYHRVGGDQPQHF
D: TRBD1; J: TRBJ1-3; V: TRBV5-4; size: .; DNA: TGTGCCAGCAGCCCGGGGACAGCAAGCTCTGGAAACACCATATATTTT; CDR3: CASSPGTASSGNTIYF
D: .; J: TRBJ2-2; V: TRBV9; size: .; DNA: TGTGCCAGCAGTGTAACCGGAAACACCGGGGAGCTGTCTTTT; CDR3: CASSVTGNTGELSF
D: TRBD1; J: TRBJ1-1; V: TRBV28; size: .; DNA: TGTGCCAGCAGGGGACAGGGACACACTGAAGCTTTCTTT; CDR3: CASRGQGHTEAFF